This TCR beta chain appears in the sequencing data of a study of blood T cell repertoires in COVID-19. Study overall: Sources were T cells, B-cell-depleted T cells, or PBMCs; the material itself was cDNA or gDNA.

Trimming took 7 bases from V and 8 from J; bases not matched to a gene: 12. Germline V gene lookup returns CDR1 SNHLY and CDR2 FYNNEI. CDR3 length: 14 residues. Clones were sequenced by immunoSEQ multiplex PCR, and TCRdb holds only the in-frame ones, with some missing. The sample lists some 700,000 clones, about 87% seen once, with more than 0.25% in the top ten. Sequenced material: peripheral blood. The source is a young woman with acute or convalescent COVID-19. The genes are TRBV2 and TRBJ1-2; TRBD1 matches 8 bases. CDR3 DNA: TGTGCCAGCACCCAACAGGGGGTTTCGGGAGGCTACACCTTC. Protein product: CASTQQGVSGGYTF.